These T cell receptor beta chains were read from a single sample in a study of T cell responses to AZD1222 COVID-19 vaccine. The data were produced by immunoSEQ multiplex PCR, yet TCRdb's version contains in-frame clones alone and is incomplete. Among 170,000 or so clones listed, approximately 92% were seen once. The starting material was peripheral blood, obtained 28 days after the second dose of the MenACWY control vaccine. These receptors came from an adult who received the MenACWY meningococcal vaccine as a control. Each CDR3 is given with its conserved first and last residue. Each record gives: D gene, clone size, J gene, V gene, CDR3 DNA, CDR3 protein. D genes are given only for firm matches. Rows may omit the clone size; those that give it use once, few, many or a size class.

NA NA TRBJ2-2 TRBV3-1/TRBV3-2 TGTGCCAGCAGCCATCCAGAGACCGGGGAGCTGTTTTTT CASSHPETGELFF
NA NA TRBJ2-6 TRBV7-7 TGTGCTAGCAGCCCTATTCGTGTAGGGACTGGGGCCAACGTCCTGACTTTC CASSPIRVGTGANVLTF
NA NA TRBJ2-3 TRBV7-9 TGTGCCAGCAGCTTAGATGGGAAGAGCACAGATACGCAGTATTTT CASSLDGKSTDTQYF
NA NA TRBJ1-6 TRBV5-1 TGCGCCAGCAGCTTTGGGCAGGGTTCCCTCGGCCTCCACTTT CASSFGQGSLGLHF
TRBD1 NA TRBJ1-1 TRBV29-1 TGCAGCGTCCGCACAGGGGGGGACACTGAAGCTTTCTTT CSVRTGGDTEAFF
NA NA TRBJ2-5 TRBV7-8 TGTGCCAGCAGCTACAGCCCCGGAGAGACCCAGTACTTC CASSYSPGETQYF
NA once TRBJ1-2 TRBV7-9 TGTGCCAGCAGGCCGGACTCAGGGCACTCTAACTATGGCTACACCTTC CASRPDSGHSNYGYTF
NA NA TRBJ1-5 TRBV7-2 TGTGCCAGCAGCTTAGTCTCAGGGGAGAATCAGCCCCAGCATTTT CASSLVSGENQPQHF
TRBD1 NA TRBJ2-1 TRBV30 TGTGCCTGGAGGATCACAGGGGGCGCGGGTGAGCAGTTCTTC CAWRITGGAGEQFF
NA NA TRBJ1-1 TRBV6-5 TGTGCCAGCAGACAGCAGGAGAAGGCTTTCTTT CASRQQEKAFF
NA NA TRBJ1-1 TRBV10-2 TGCGCCAGCAGTGACATCGGGACGTCGAACACTGAAGCTTTCTTT CASSDIGTSNTEAFF
NA NA TRBJ1-1 TRBV28 TGTGCCAGCAGTTCGACGGGACTGAACACTGAAGCTTTCTTT CASSSTGLNTEAFF
NA NA TRBJ1-2 TRBV7-2 TGTGCCAGCAGCCGTGGGACGGTTAACTATGGCTACACCTTC CASSRGTVNYGYTF
NA NA TRBJ2-5 TRBV7-7 TGTGCCAGCAGCTTAGGGGCCCGCCCTTTACAAGAGACCCAGTACTTC CASSLGARPLQETQYF
TRBD1 NA TRBJ1-2 TRBV3-1/TRBV3-2 TGTGCCAGCAGCTACCTCCGGGACAGAAGAACGAACTATGGCTACACCTTC CASSYLRDRRTNYGYTF
NA NA TRBJ1-2 TRBV27 TGTGCCAGCAGCTTGAACCCGATTGGGGGCTACACCTTC CASSLNPIGGYTF
TRBD2 once TRBJ2-5 TRBV30 TGTGCCTGGAGTGCAGCGGGGGGTCAAGAGACCCAGTACTTC CAWSAAGGQETQYF
NA NA TRBJ1-2 TRBV5-4 TGTGCCAGCAGCGGCCCGGGAGCGGGCTATGGCTACACCTTC CASSGPGAGYGYTF
NA NA TRBJ1-2 TRBV11-2 TGTGCCAGCAGCTCAACGGGGAACTATGGCTACACCTTC CASSSTGNYGYTF
NA NA TRBJ1-1 TRBV10-2 TGCGCTGTCCGAAGGGCCTCTCGGAACACTGAAGCTTTCTTT CAVRRASRNTEAFF
TRBD2 NA TRBJ2-1 TRBV6-5 TGTGCCAGCAGTTACGAAGCGGGGGGAGGAAATGAGCAGTTCTTC CASSYEAGGGNEQFF
TRBD1 NA TRBJ1-2 TRBV2 TGTGCCAGCCGCCCGGGACAGGGATACTATGGCTACACCTTC CASRPGQGYYGYTF
TRBD1 NA TRBJ1-1 TRBV28 TGTGCCAGCAGCCCCCCGGGACAGGGGAACACTGAAGCTTTCTTT CASSPPGQGNTEAFF
NA once TRBJ1-1 TRBV19 TGTGCCAGTAGTTTAACAGGGAATGGGAACACTGAAGCTTTCTTT CASSLTGNGNTEAFF
NA NA TRBJ2-2 TRBV5-6 TGTGCCAGCAGCTTGGTTGGCAGAGCGAACACCGGGGAGCTGTTTTTT CASSLVGRANTGELFF
NA NA TRBJ1-4 TRBV18 TGTGCCAGCTCACAAACACAAACAGCAACTAATGAAAAACTGTTTTTT CASSQTQTATNEKLFF
TRBD1 NA TRBJ2-1 TRBV7-3 TGTGCCAGCAGCCCGGGACAGGGGGCCCCGGGGGGCGCCTACAATGAGCAGTTCTTC CASSPGQGAPGGAYNEQFF
NA NA TRBJ1-5 TRBV2 TGTGCCAGCACCAGGGATAGCAATCAGCCCCAGCATTTT CASTRDSNQPQHF
NA NA TRBJ1-1 TRBV20-1 TGCAGTGTCCCGGGAAGCACTGAAGCTTTCTTT CSVPGSTEAFF
TRBD1 NA TRBJ1-2 TRBV4-2 TGTGCCAGCAGCCAACCCGACAGGGGGAGACGCTATGGCTACACCTTC CASSQPDRGRRYGYTF
NA NA TRBJ1-1 TRBV29-1 TGCAGCGTTGAAACAGGCGAAGCTTTCTTT CSVETGEAFF
TRBD1 NA TRBJ2-7 TRBV6-2/TRBV6-3 TGTGCCAGCAGTCGCCTAGGACAGGGCTACGAGCAGTACTTC CASSRLGQGYEQYF
NA NA TRBJ1-2 TRBV5-6 TGTGCCAGCAGCTTGCGAGGGCGTTTCGACTATGGCTACACCTTC CASSLRGRFDYGYTF
NA NA TRBJ1-5 TRBV7-9 TGTGCCAGCAGCTCCAGCAGGGATAGCAATCAGCCCCAGCATTTT CASSSSRDSNQPQHF
NA NA TRBJ1-4 TRBV19 TGTGCCAGTAAGGAGACAGGCGTTAATGAAAAACTGTTTTTT CASKETGVNEKLFF
NA NA TRBJ2-6 TRBV24-1 TGTGCCACCAGTGACAGGGTTGCAGGGGCCAACGTCCTGACTTTC CATSDRVAGANVLTF
NA NA TRBJ1-2 TRBV4-2 TGTGCCAGCAGCCAATCGACAGGAGGAGTCTATGGCTACACCTTC CASSQSTGGVYGYTF
NA few TRBJ1-2 TRBV7-9 TGTGCCAGCAGCTGGACGGGCTCTGGCTACACCTTC CASSWTGSGYTF
TRBD1 NA TRBJ1-1 TRBV7-2 TGTGCCAGCAGCTGGGGGACAGGGAACACTGAAGCTTTCTTT CASSWGTGNTEAFF
NA few TRBJ1-2 TRBV18 TGTGCCAGCTCACCACTTCAGTCCGGCGATGGCTACACCTTC CASSPLQSGDGYTF
NA NA TRBJ1-4 TRBV7-9 TGTGCCAGCAGCCTCGACGGGACGAAAAATGAAAAACTGTTTTTT CASSLDGTKNEKLFF
NA NA TRBJ1-1 TRBV19 TGTGCCAGTAGTATATTTCCCCCGATTGGGAACACTGAAGCTTTCTTT CASSIFPPIGNTEAFF
TRBD2 NA TRBJ2-1 TRBV24-1 TGTGCCACCAGTGATGAACTAGCGTCATTAGGGCAGTTCTTC CATSDELASLGQFF
NA NA TRBJ2-5 TRBV7-9 TGTGCCAGCAGCTCCGGACAGTCTGCCAGTGAGACCCAGTACTTC CASSSGQSASETQYF
NA NA TRBJ1-1 TRBV7-2 TGTGCCAGCAGCTTTAGAGACAGGAACACTGAAGCTTTCTTT CASSFRDRNTEAFF
NA NA TRBJ1-2 TRBV7-2 TGTGCCAGCAGCTTAGGTCCCAGTTTGAACTATGGCTACACCTTC CASSLGPSLNYGYTF
NA NA TRBJ1-6 TRBV7-9 TGTGCCAGCAGAGGGGGGGCGGGAGCCTATAATTCACCCCTCCACTTT CASRGGAGAYNSPLHF
NA NA TRBJ2-5 TRBV7-2 TGTGCCAGCAGCTTAGTGGGTGAGACCCAGTACTTC CASSLVGETQYF
NA NA TRBJ1-5 TRBV6-6 TGTGCCAGCAGTTACGGACAGACCCTAAGCAATCAGCCCCAGCATTTT CASSYGQTLSNQPQHF
NA NA TRBJ2-7 TRBV20-1 TGCAGTGCTAGTCGAGCGGCACTGCGAAGCGAGCAGTACTTC CSASRAALRSEQYF
TRBD1 NA TRBJ1-4 TRBV19 TGTGCCAGTAGTTTCCGACAGGGTAATGAAAAACTGTTTTTT CASSFRQGNEKLFF
NA NA TRBJ2-5 TRBV5-6 TGTGCCAGCAGCCGAGGGATCGGAGAGACCCAGTACTTC CASSRGIGETQYF
NA NA TRBJ1-5 TRBV6-1 TGTGCCAGCAGTGACCCCTACGGGGGGGGAAATCAGCCCCAGCATTTT CASSDPYGGGNQPQHF
NA NA TRBJ1-2 TRBV2 TGTGCCAGCAGGGGGGACGGGGTCTATGGCTACACCTTC CASRGDGVYGYTF
NA once TRBJ2-7 TRBV19 TGTGCCAGTAGACTTATGGGGGCCTACGAGCAGTACTTC CASRLMGAYEQYF
NA few TRBJ1-4 TRBV6-5 TGTGCCAGCAGTTACTCAAGGGGGGCACTTGAAAAACTGTTTTTT CASSYSRGALEKLFF